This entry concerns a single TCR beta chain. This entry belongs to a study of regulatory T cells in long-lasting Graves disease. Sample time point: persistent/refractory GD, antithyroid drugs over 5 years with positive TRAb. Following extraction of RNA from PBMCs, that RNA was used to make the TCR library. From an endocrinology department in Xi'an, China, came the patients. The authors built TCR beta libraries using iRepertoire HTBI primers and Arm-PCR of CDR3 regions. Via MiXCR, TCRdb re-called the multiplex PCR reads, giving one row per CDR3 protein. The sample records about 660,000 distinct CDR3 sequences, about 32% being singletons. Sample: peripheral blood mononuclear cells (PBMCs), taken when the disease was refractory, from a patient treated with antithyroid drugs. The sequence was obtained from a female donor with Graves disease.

CDR3 in DNA: TGCAGCGGCGAAGGGGGCTTCGGCACTGAAGCTTTCTTT. Its translation is CSGEGGFGTEAFF. This chain joins TRBV29-1 and TRBJ1-1; TRBD1 agrees at 7 bases. The CDR3 length is 13 residues. Germline V gene lookup returns CDR1 SQVTM and CDR2 ANQGSEA. The ends lost 7 bases at V and 4 bases at J; junction bases unmatched: 9.